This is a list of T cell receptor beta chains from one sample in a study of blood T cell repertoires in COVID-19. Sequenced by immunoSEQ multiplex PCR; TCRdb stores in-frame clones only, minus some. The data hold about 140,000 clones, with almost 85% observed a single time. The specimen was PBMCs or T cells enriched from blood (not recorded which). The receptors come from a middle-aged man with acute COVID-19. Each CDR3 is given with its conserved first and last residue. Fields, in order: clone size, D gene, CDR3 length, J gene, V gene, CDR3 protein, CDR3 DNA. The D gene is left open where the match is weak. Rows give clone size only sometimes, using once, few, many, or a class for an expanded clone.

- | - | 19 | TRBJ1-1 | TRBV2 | CASSEAQRSETLRRLTAFF | TGTGCCAGCAGTGAAGCGCAAAGGTCTGAGACACTTAGACGGCTTACAGCTTTCTTT
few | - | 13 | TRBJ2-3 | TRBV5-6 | CASSRDSTDTQYF | TGTGCCAGCAGTCGGGACTCCACAGATACGCAGTATTTT
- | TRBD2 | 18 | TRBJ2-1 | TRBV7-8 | CASSLARLAGGSVREQFF | TGTGCCAGCAGCTTAGCGAGGCTAGCGGGAGGAAGCGTCCGTGAGCAGTTCTTC
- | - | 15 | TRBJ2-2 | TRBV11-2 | CASSFGDSYTGELFF | TGTGCCAGCAGCTTCGGGGACTCTTACACCGGGGAGCTGTTTTTT
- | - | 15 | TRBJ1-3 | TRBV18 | CASSPQQTSGNTIYF | TGTGCCAGCTCACCACAGCAAACCTCTGGAAACACCATATATTTT
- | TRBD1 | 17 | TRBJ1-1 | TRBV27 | CASSSRGGGLPNTEAFF | TGTGCCAGCAGTTCCCGAGGAGGGGGCCTTCCAAACACTGAAGCTTTCTTT
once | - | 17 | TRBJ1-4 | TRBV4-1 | CASSQWMVGEGNEKLFF | TGCGCCAGCAGCCAATGGATGGTAGGAGAGGGTAATGAAAAACTGTTTTTT
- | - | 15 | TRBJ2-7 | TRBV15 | CATSRRQDQLDEQYF | TGTGCCACCAGCAGACGACAGGATCAGCTCGACGAGCAGTACTTC
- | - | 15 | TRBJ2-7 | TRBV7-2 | CASSPSGGAGYEQYF | TGTGCCAGCAGCCCTTCTGGGGGGGCTGGGTACGAGCAGTACTTC
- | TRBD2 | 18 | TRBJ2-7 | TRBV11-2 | CASSPSGLGGMIAYEQYF | TGTGCCAGCAGCCCTAGCGGACTTGGGGGGATGATAGCCTACGAGCAGTACTTC
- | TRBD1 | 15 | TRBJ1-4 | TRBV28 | CASTHNRGTSEKLFF | TGTGCCAGCACTCATAACAGGGGAACAAGTGAAAAACTGTTTTTT
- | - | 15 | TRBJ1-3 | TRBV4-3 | CASSLDGSSGNTIYF | TGCGCCAGCAGCCTAGACGGGAGCTCTGGAAACACCATATATTTT
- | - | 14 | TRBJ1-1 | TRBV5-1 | CASSLEEGGTEAFF | TGCGCCAGCAGCTTGGAGGAAGGGGGCACTGAAGCTTTCTTT
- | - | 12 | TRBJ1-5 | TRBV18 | CASSSAGQPQHF | TGTGCCAGCTCGTCCGCGGGTCAGCCCCAGCATTTT
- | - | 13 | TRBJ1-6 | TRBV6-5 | CASIVSFNSPLHF | TGTGCCAGCATTGTTAGTTTTAATTCACCCCTCCACTTT
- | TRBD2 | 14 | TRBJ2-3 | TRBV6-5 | CATLQRGGTDTQYF | TGTGCCACCCTACAGCGGGGGGGGACAGATACGCAGTATTTT
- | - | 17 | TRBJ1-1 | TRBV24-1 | CATSDRDGGGTNTEAFF | TGTGCCACCAGCGATCGGGACGGCGGGGGCACGAACACTGAAGCTTTCTTT
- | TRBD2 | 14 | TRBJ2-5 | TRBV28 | CASSLEGGRETQYF | TGTGCCAGCAGTTTAGAGGGAGGGCGAGAGACCCAGTACTTC
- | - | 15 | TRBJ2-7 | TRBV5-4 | CASSLDREKSYEQYF | TGTGCCAGCAGCTTGGACAGGGAAAAATCCTACGAGCAGTACTTC
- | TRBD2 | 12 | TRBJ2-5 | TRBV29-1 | CSVGTSGETQYF | TGCAGCGTTGGAACTAGCGGCGAGACCCAGTACTTC
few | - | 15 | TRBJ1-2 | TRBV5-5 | CASSLEIRGNYGYTF | TGTGCCAGCAGCTTGGAGATCCGGGGGAACTATGGCTACACCTTC
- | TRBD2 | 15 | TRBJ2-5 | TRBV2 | CASMEAGVPSETQYF | TGTGCCAGCATGGAAGCGGGAGTTCCCTCGGAGACCCAGTACTTC
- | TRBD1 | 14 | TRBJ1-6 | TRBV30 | CAWSAGQGGSPLHF | TGTGCCTGGAGTGCCGGACAGGGGGGTTCACCCCTCCACTTT
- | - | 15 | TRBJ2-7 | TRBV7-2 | CASSLGSGGVYEQYF | TGTGCCAGCAGCTTAGGGTCGGGGGGCGTCTACGAGCAGTACTTC
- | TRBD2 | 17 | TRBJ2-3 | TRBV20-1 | CSASITLTSGTADTQYF | TGCAGTGCTAGTATTACGTTGACTAGCGGGACCGCAGATACGCAGTATTTT
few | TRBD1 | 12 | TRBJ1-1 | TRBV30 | CAWSIPTGQAFF | TGTGCCTGGAGTATACCGACAGGGCAAGCTTTCTTT
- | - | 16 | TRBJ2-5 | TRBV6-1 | CASSEATLAYGETQYF | TGTGCCAGCAGTGAAGCAACGCTAGCTTATGGGGAGACCCAGTACTTC
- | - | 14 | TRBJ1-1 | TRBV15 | CATSRVIQESEAFF | TGTGCCACCAGCAGAGTGATACAGGAGTCTGAAGCTTTCTTT